This is a list of T cell receptor beta chains from one sample in a study of CD8+ T cells in alopecia areata. Repertoires were generated with immunoSEQ multiplex PCR, while TCRdb's copy carries only in-frame clones and drops some. The sample has roughly 110,000 clones; 55% to 60% are singletons. Sequencing used CD4+ T cells sorted from blood, obtained at week 24, from a patient treated with tofacitinib. These receptor sequences come from a human donor with alopecia areata. Each CDR3 is given with its conserved first and last residue. The D gene is left open where the match is weak. Expanded clones are given a class, and other clones once, few, many or no size at all.

clone_size: few; v_call: TRBV29-1; d_call: .; j_call: TRBJ1-2; cdr3_aa: CSVDGAMGYTF; cdr3_nt: TGCAGCGTTGACGGGGCGATGGGCTACACCTTC
clone_size: few; v_call: TRBV5-6; d_call: .; j_call: TRBJ2-1; cdr3_aa: CASSLDSEEREQFF; cdr3_nt: TGTGCCAGCAGCTTGGATTCAGAAGAACGGGAGCAGTTCTTC
clone_size: .; v_call: TRBV30; d_call: .; j_call: TRBJ1-2; cdr3_aa: CASSQGSMVGYTF; cdr3_nt: TGTGCCTCCTCCCAGGGGTCGATGGTAGGCTACACCTTC
clone_size: .; v_call: TRBV30; d_call: TRBD2; j_call: TRBJ2-3; cdr3_aa: CAWSYPGGTDTQYF; cdr3_nt: TGTGCCTGGAGTTACCCGGGGGGGACAGATACGCAGTATTTT
clone_size: .; v_call: TRBV30; d_call: .; j_call: TRBJ1-2; cdr3_aa: CAWSVGGSLSGGYTF; cdr3_nt: TGTGCCTGGAGTGTAGGAGGCAGCCTTTCAGGTGGCTACACCTTC
clone_size: .; v_call: TRBV4-1; d_call: .; j_call: TRBJ1-1; cdr3_aa: CASSQDRVGEAFF; cdr3_nt: TGCGCCAGCAGCCAAGACAGGGTAGGTGAAGCTTTCTTT
clone_size: few; v_call: TRBV2; d_call: TRBD1; j_call: TRBJ2-3; cdr3_aa: CASSQGAVTDTQYF; cdr3_nt: TGTGCCAGCAGTCAGGGGGCAGTCACAGATACGCAGTATTTT
clone_size: .; v_call: TRBV2; d_call: TRBD2; j_call: TRBJ2-4; cdr3_aa: CASIREREIAKNIQYF; cdr3_nt: TGTGCCAGCATAAGAGAGCGGGAAATAGCCAAAAACATTCAGTACTTC
clone_size: .; v_call: TRBV29-1; d_call: TRBD1; j_call: TRBJ2-7; cdr3_aa: CSAIPGQGRYEQYF; cdr3_nt: TGCAGCGCCATCCCGGGACAGGGGCGGTACGAGCAGTACTTC
clone_size: .; v_call: TRBV6-4; d_call: TRBD1; j_call: TRBJ1-5; cdr3_aa: CASSATGRSGYSNQPQHF; cdr3_nt: TGTGCCAGCAGTGCGACAGGGCGATCGGGATATAGCAATCAGCCCCAGCATTTT
clone_size: .; v_call: TRBV2; d_call: .; j_call: TRBJ1-1; cdr3_aa: CASSELGGRIAFF; cdr3_nt: TGTGCCAGCAGTGAATTGGGGGGCCGAATAGCTTTCTTT
clone_size: .; v_call: TRBV15; d_call: .; j_call: TRBJ2-2; cdr3_aa: CATSRHGELFF; cdr3_nt: TGTGCCACCAGCAGACATGGGGAGCTGTTTTTT
clone_size: .; v_call: TRBV10-3; d_call: .; j_call: TRBJ1-2; cdr3_aa: CAISEPFDRTLNYGYTF; cdr3_nt: TGTGCCATCAGTGAGCCCTTTGACAGGACCCTTAACTATGGCTACACCTTC
clone_size: .; v_call: TRBV15; d_call: .; j_call: TRBJ2-5; cdr3_aa: CATSRDQIETQYF; cdr3_nt: TGTGCCACCAGCAGAGATCAGATAGAGACCCAGTACTTC
clone_size: .; v_call: TRBV6-5; d_call: .; j_call: TRBJ2-6; cdr3_aa: CASSYSPSGANVLTF; cdr3_nt: TGTGCCAGCAGTTACTCCCCTTCTGGGGCCAACGTCCTGACTTTC
clone_size: few; v_call: TRBV19; d_call: TRBD1; j_call: TRBJ2-1; cdr3_aa: CASSARQGSYNEQFF; cdr3_nt: TGTGCCAGTAGTGCCCGACAGGGATCCTACAATGAGCAGTTCTTC
clone_size: few; v_call: TRBV30; d_call: .; j_call: TRBJ2-6; cdr3_aa: CAWTGSGANVLTF; cdr3_nt: TGTGCCTGGACAGGCTCTGGGGCCAACGTCCTGACTTTC
clone_size: few; v_call: TRBV7-9; d_call: TRBD1; j_call: TRBJ1-4; cdr3_aa: CASSFPGTVNEKLFF; cdr3_nt: TGTGCCAGCAGCTTCCCCGGGACAGTTAATGAAAAACTGTTTTTT
clone_size: .; v_call: TRBV5-1; d_call: .; j_call: TRBJ2-5; cdr3_aa: CASSFNSQETQYF; cdr3_nt: TGCGCCAGCAGCTTTAACAGCCAGGAGACCCAGTACTTC
clone_size: .; v_call: TRBV7-2; d_call: .; j_call: TRBJ2-5; cdr3_aa: CASSRGDGGPGETQYF; cdr3_nt: TGTGCCAGCAGCCGGGGGGATGGGGGCCCGGGCGAGACCCAGTACTTC
clone_size: once; v_call: TRBV5-1; d_call: .; j_call: TRBJ2-3; cdr3_aa: CASSSRSESSTDTQYF; cdr3_nt: TGCGCCAGCAGCTCCCGTAGCGAATCTAGCACAGATACGCAGTATTTT
clone_size: .; v_call: TRBV11-2; d_call: .; j_call: TRBJ2-7; cdr3_aa: CASSLARDTNTYEQYF; cdr3_nt: TGTGCCAGCAGCTTGGCAAGGGACACTAATACCTACGAGCAGTACTTC
clone_size: .; v_call: TRBV21-1; d_call: .; j_call: TRBJ2-6; cdr3_aa: CASSKERGFQSGANVLTF; cdr3_nt: TGTGCCAGCAGCAAAGAGAGAGGGTTTCAGTCTGGGGCCAACGTCCTGACTTTC
clone_size: few; v_call: TRBV4-3; d_call: .; j_call: TRBJ1-2; cdr3_aa: CASSQVHPGWDYGYTF; cdr3_nt: TGCGCCAGCAGCCAAGTCCATCCAGGGTGGGACTATGGCTACACCTTC
clone_size: few; v_call: TRBV19; d_call: .; j_call: TRBJ1-6; cdr3_aa: CASKGNPYNSPLHF; cdr3_nt: TGTGCCAGCAAGGGGAACCCCTATAATTCACCCCTCCACTTT
clone_size: .; v_call: TRBV15; d_call: TRBD2; j_call: TRBJ2-1; cdr3_aa: CATSRDRASGYYNEQFF; cdr3_nt: TGTGCCACCAGCAGAGATCGGGCTAGCGGTTACTACAATGAGCAGTTCTTC
clone_size: .; v_call: TRBV30; d_call: TRBD2; j_call: TRBJ2-2; cdr3_aa: CAWSGPGLAYTGELFF; cdr3_nt: TGTGCCTGGAGTGGCCCGGGACTAGCCTACACCGGGGAGCTGTTTTTT
clone_size: .; v_call: TRBV5-1; d_call: TRBD1; j_call: TRBJ1-2; cdr3_aa: CASSRPGTDGYTF; cdr3_nt: TGCGCCAGCAGCCGCCCCGGGACAGACGGCTACACCTTC
clone_size: .; v_call: TRBV20-1; d_call: .; j_call: TRBJ1-2; cdr3_aa: CSAYNYGYTF; cdr3_nt: TGCAGTGCCTATAACTATGGCTACACCTTC
clone_size: few; v_call: TRBV19; d_call: TRBD1; j_call: TRBJ2-7; cdr3_aa: CASSVTGVYEQYF; cdr3_nt: TGTGCCAGTAGCGTAACAGGGGTCTACGAGCAGTACTTC
clone_size: few; v_call: TRBV19; d_call: .; j_call: TRBJ1-2; cdr3_aa: CASTRGVRYGYTF; cdr3_nt: TGTGCCAGTACCCGGGGAGTCCGTTATGGCTACACCTTC
clone_size: .; v_call: TRBV6-5; d_call: TRBD1; j_call: TRBJ2-3; cdr3_aa: CASSHTTGGTDTQYF; cdr3_nt: TGTGCCAGCAGTCATACGACAGGGGGCACAGATACGCAGTATTTT
clone_size: few; v_call: TRBV30; d_call: .; j_call: TRBJ1-1; cdr3_aa: CAWSFGQKAFF; cdr3_nt: TGTGCCTGGAGTTTCGGACAGAAAGCTTTCTTT
clone_size: few; v_call: TRBV11-2; d_call: TRBD1; j_call: TRBJ2-7; cdr3_aa: CASSLGQGEQYF; cdr3_nt: TGTGCCAGCAGCTTAGGACAGGGTGAGCAGTACTTC